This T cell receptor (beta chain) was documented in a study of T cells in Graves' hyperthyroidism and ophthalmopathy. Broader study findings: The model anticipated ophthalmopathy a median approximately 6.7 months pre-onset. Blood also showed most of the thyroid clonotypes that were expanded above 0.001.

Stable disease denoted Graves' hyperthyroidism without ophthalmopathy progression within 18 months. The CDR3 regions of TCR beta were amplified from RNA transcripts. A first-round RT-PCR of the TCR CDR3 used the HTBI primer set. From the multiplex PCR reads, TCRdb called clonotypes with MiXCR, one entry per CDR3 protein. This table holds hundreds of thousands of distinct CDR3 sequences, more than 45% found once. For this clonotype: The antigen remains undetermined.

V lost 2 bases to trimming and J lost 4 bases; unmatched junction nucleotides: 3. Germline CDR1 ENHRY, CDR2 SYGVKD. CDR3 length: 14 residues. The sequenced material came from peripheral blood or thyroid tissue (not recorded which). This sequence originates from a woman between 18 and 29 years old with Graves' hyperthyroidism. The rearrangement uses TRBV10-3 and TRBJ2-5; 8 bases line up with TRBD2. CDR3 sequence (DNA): TGTGCCATCAGTGAGGGCGGGAGGCGAGAGACCCAGTACTTC. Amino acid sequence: CAISEGGRRETQYF.